These 31 T cell receptor beta chains came from one sample sequenced in a study of early T cells in non-severe SARS-CoV-2 infection. TCRdb reprocessed the 5' RACE reads with MiXCR, giving one entry per CDR3 protein. The data show 95,000 to 110,000 distinct CDR3 sequences, more than 9.5% seen once. The sequencing sample was made of whole blood. These receptors were taken from an adult who was a healthcare worker with PCR-confirmed SARS-CoV-2 infection or an uninfected control (not recorded which).

This clonotype was counted a few times. This chain joins TRBV18 and TRBJ1-4; a weak D match, TRBD1 (5 bases). The CDR3 sequence is 15 residues long. Germline values: CDR1 KGHSH, CDR2 LQKENI. V lost 3 bases and J 8 bases, leaving 16 bases between the germline ends. The CDR3 DNA reads as TGTGCCAGCTCACCTCGCAGGGAAGGAGTCGAAAAACTGTTTTTT. Protein: CASSPRREGVEKLFF.

In this sample, this clonotype turned up a few times. V usage is TRBV12-3 or TRBV12-4 and J usage is TRBJ1-6, with a possible D match to TRBD1 (5 bases). Trimming removed 6 bases from V and 11 bases from J, with 23 bases in between. The CDR3 is 16 residues long. Here the CDR3 reads CASSRDLRERGAPLHF. CDR3 DNA: TGTGCCAGCAGCCGTGATCTCAGGGAGCGGGGGGCACCCCTCCACTTT.

This clonotype was counted at least ten times. This chain uses TRBV7-2 with TRBJ2-1; D remains unclear. The CDR3 totals 15 residues. CDR1 and CDR2 from the germline V gene are SGHTA and FQGNSA. Trimming removed 5 bases at V and 6 bases at J, with 17 bases between. In DNA, the CDR3 is TGTGCCAGCAGCCCAAGACAAGTAGCCAGCAATGAGCAGTTCTTC. It codes for CASSPRQVASNEQFF.

This clonotype was seen ten or more times. The chain carries TRBV4-1 and TRBJ1-3; TRBD1 agrees at 7 bases. This CDR3 spans 18 amino acids. V dropped 4 bases and J dropped 2; count of bases not matched to a gene: 14. Germline CDR1 reads MGHRA; CDR2 reads YSYEKL. CDR3 protein: CASSPSDRVHLTGNTIYF. DNA for the CDR3: TGCGCCAGCAGCCCAAGTGACAGGGTGCACCTCACTGGAAACACCATATATTTT.

In the case of this clonotype: This may stem from a read error, because a much larger clone lies one nucleotide away. This chain links TRBV5-4 with TRBJ2-5, with 7 bases aligning to TRBD1. CDR1 and CDR2 from the germline V gene are SGHNT and YYREEE (reference sequence). The CDR3 contains 14 residues. CDR3 in DNA: TGTGCCAGCAGCTTAGGGACAGCCCAAGAGACCCGGTACTTC. Translated, it gives CASSLGTAQETRYF. Full variable domain (outside the CDR3, taken from reference TRBV5-4 and TRBJ2-5): ETGVTQSPTHLIKTRGQQVTLRCSSQSGHNTVSWYQQALGQGPQFIFQYYREEENGRGNFPPRFSGLQFPNYSSELNVNALELDDSALYLCASSLGTAQETRYFGPGTRLLVL.

The genes are TRBV12-3 or TRBV12-4 and TRBJ1-1; D is undetermined. This CDR3 has 12 amino acids. Trimming pared 7 bases from V and 7 bases from J, leaving 13 bases between. CDR3 sequence reads: CASTLAGFEAFF. CDR3 DNA sequence: TGTGCCAGCACCTTGGCTGGGTTTGAAGCTTTCTTT.

The table lists this clonotype with a few counts. The V and J genes are TRBV28 and TRBJ2-7, with no clear D. Germline values: CDR1 MDHEN, CDR2 SYDVKM. The CDR3 spans 14 residues. The ends were cut back, 2 bases at V and 2 bases at J, with 10 bases in the middle. The CDR3 reads CASSLGHSAYEQYF. As DNA, the CDR3 is TGTGCCAGCAGTTTAGGGCACTCTGCCTACGAGCAGTACTTC.

This chain joins TRBV7-9 and TRBJ2-7; 11 bases align to TRBD2. The CDR3 consists of 16 residues. V lost 3 bases and J lost 3; bases outside the gene matches: 7. Per germline, CDR1 SEHNR and CDR2 FQNEAQ (reference sequence). CDR3 region: CASSLGDGLAGYEQYF. In nucleotides, the CDR3 is TGTGCCAGCAGCTTGGGGGATGGACTAGCGGGCTACGAGCAGTACTTC. Supplemented by reference TRBV7-9 and TRBJ2-7, the full variable domain reads DTGVSQNPRHKITKRGQNVTFRCDPISEHNRLYWYRQTLGQGPEFLTYFQNEAQLEKSRLLSDRFSAERPKGSFSTLEIQRTEQGDSAMYLCASSLGDGLAGYEQYFGPGTRLTVT.

The rearrangement joins TRBV5-4 to TRBJ2-2, with unresolved D. The V gene's germline CDR1 is SGHNT and CDR2 YYREEE (reference sequence). The CDR3 consists of 14 residues. V lost 3 bases to trimming and J lost 6 bases, with 12 bases between them. CDR3 in DNA: TGTGCCAGCAGCTGGGAACCGGACGCCGGGGAGCTGTTTTTT. The encoded protein is CASSWEPDAGELFF.

Only a few counts were recorded for this clonotype. The gene calls are TRBV12-3 or TRBV12-4 and TRBJ2-7; D possibly corresponds to TRBD1 (5 bases). The V and J ends lost 8 bases and 4 bases respectively, with 12 bases between them. The CDR3 sequence is 12 residues long. CDR3 DNA: TGTGCCAGCTCAGGGCAGGGATACGAGCAGTACTTC. Amino acid sequence: CASSGQGYEQYF.

This rearrangement joins TRBV12-3 or TRBV12-4 to TRBJ1-1; weak D call: TRBD1 (6 bases). The V gene lost 7 bases and the J gene lost 6 bases, with 12 bases spanning the gap. The CDR3 runs 12 residues. The CDR3 loop reads CASMIQGSEAFF. CDR3 in DNA: TGTGCCAGCATGATACAGGGCTCTGAAGCTTTCTTT.

In this sample, this clonotype turned up many times. The chain employs TRBV27 and TRBJ2-7, with 7 bases that match TRBD2. CDR3 size: 16 residues. Germline loops: CDR1 MNHEY, CDR2 SMNVEV (reference sequence). The trim removed 0 bases at V and 0 bases at J, leaving 5 bases unmatched. The CDR3 DNA reads as TGTGCCAGCAGTTTATCAGGGACTACTAGCTCCTACGAGCAGTACTTC. It yields the protein CASSLSGTTSSYEQYF.

This clonotype was seen many times. The V call is TRBV9, the J call TRBJ2-7; no firm D call. The CDR3 has 14 amino acids. Germline loops: CDR1 SGDLS, CDR2 YYNGEE. V was shortened by 0 bases and J by 0 bases, with 7 bases between the two germline ends. This CDR3 reads CASSVEPDSYEQYF. DNA for the CDR3: TGTGCCAGCAGCGTAGAGCCGGACTCCTACGAGCAGTACTTC.

This clonotype was found many times. This chain uses TRBV6-2 or TRBV6-3 with TRBJ1-2, with TRBD1 identical over 9 bases. The CDR3 extends over 15 amino acids. V dropped 5 bases and J dropped 7; count of bases not matched to a gene: 11. Germline V CDR1 and CDR2: MNHEY, SVGEGT. CDR3 amino acids: CASSPPWDRVTGYTF. CDR3 DNA sequence: TGTGCCAGCAGTCCACCGTGGGACAGGGTAACTGGCTACACCTTC.

This clonotype was seen repeatedly, ten times or more. The chain couples TRBV20-1 to TRBJ1-1; 7 bases are shared with TRBD1. The trim removed 6 bases at V and 3 bases at J, leaving 13 bases unmatched. The germline CDR1 and CDR2 sequences are DFQATT and SNEGSKA (reference sequence). The CDR3 loop spans 15 amino acids. The CDR3 DNA reads TGCAGTGCGACACCCGGGACAGTTCGATACACTGAAGCTTTCTTT. Its translation: CSATPGTVRYTEAFF.

The sample holds many counts of this clonotype. The genes are TRBV25-1 and TRBJ2-7; TRBD2 is a possible D gene (5 bases). Looked up from germline, CDR1 is MGHDK and CDR2 is SYGVNS. V lost 3 bases and J lost 1, with 13 bases in between. The CDR3 covers 15 residues. CDR3 sequence (DNA): TGTGCCAGCAGTGACATAGCGAGACTTTCCTACGAGCAGTACTTC. Amino acid sequence: CASSDIARLSYEQYF.

In this sample, this clonotype turned up many times. This chain links TRBV27 with TRBJ1-1; a weak D match, TRBD1 (6 bases). The length of the CDR3 is 13 residues. Per germline, CDR1 MNHEY and CDR2 SMNVEV (reference sequence). V was clipped by 7 bases and J by 6 bases, with 15 bases between them. The CDR3, as DNA: TGTGCCAGCACTTCAGGGGCGCGGGCTGAAGCTTTCTTT. Translating gives CASTSGARAEAFF.

This clonotype was seen repeatedly, ten times or more. This chain connects TRBV6-1 to TRBJ2-6; D may match TRBD1 or TRBD2 (5 bases each). This CDR3 comprises 15 residues. The germline CDR1 and CDR2 sequences are MNHNS and SASEGT. Trimming removed 10 bases at V and 0 bases at J, with 13 bases between. The CDR3 DNA sequence: TGTGCCACCGGGGCGGTTAGCTCTGGGGCCAACGTCCTGACTTTC. It translates to CATGAVSSGANVLTF.

In this sample, this clonotype turned up many times. The chain couples TRBV20-1 to TRBJ1-1; D not certain. The germline V gene has CDR1 DFQATT and CDR2 SNEGSKA (reference sequence). Trimming took 0 bases from V and 0 from J, leaving 8 bases between them. The length of the CDR3 is 14 residues. CDR3 sequence: CSARDHQMNTEAFF. CDR3 in DNA: TGCAGTGCTAGAGATCACCAGATGAACACTGAAGCTTTCTTT.

CDR3 in amino acids: CASSPKREPGNTIYF. In nucleotides, the CDR3 is TGTGCCAGCAGCCCTAAACGGGAGCCGGGAAACACCATATATTTT. The J gene is TRBJ1-3, the V gene TRBV7-9; unclear D gene. CDR1 SEHNR and CDR2 FQNEAQ come from the germline V gene (reference sequence). V gave up 5 bases and J gave up 4 bases, with 15 bases separating them. This CDR3 has 15 residues.

The rearrangement links TRBV20-1 to TRBJ2-7; D not certain. CDR3 size: 16 residues. Germline values: CDR1 DFQATT, CDR2 SNEGSKA (reference sequence). Trimming removed 2 bases at V and 0 bases at J, with 17 bases between. The CDR3 protein is CSARRNGVPSSYEQYF. The CDR3 DNA reads TGCAGTGCTAGAAGAAATGGGGTACCGAGCTCCTACGAGCAGTACTTC.

V gene TRBV9 combines with J gene TRBJ2-7, with D perhaps matching TRBD1 (6 bases). From germline, CDR1 is SGDLS and CDR2 YYNGEE. V was cut by 3 bases and J by 4 bases, with 11 bases left in between. The CDR3 runs to 13 residues. CDR3: CASSARQGYEQYF. DNA of the CDR3: TGTGCCAGCAGCGCCCGGCAGGGGTACGAGCAGTACTTC.

The genes are TRBV20-1 and TRBJ1-4; D ambiguous. V was pared by 6 bases and J by 2 bases, with 13 bases between. This CDR3 comprises 14 residues. In germline, CDR1 is DFQATT, CDR2 SNEGSKA (reference sequence). The CDR3 nucleotides read TGCAGTGCCAGGAGTCGGGTGACTAATGAAAAACTGTTTTTT. Translating gives CSARSRVTNEKLFF.

This clonotype showed up many times. The rearrangement uses TRBV7-2 and TRBJ1-4; D may be TRBD1 (5 bases). The length of the CDR3 is 15 residues. The germline V and J ends were trimmed by 5 bases and 8 bases, with 18 bases remaining between them. Germline lookup yields CDR1 SGHTA and CDR2 FQGNSA. The CDR3 nucleotides are TGTGCCAGCAGCCGAGCCGAGGGACTAACCGAAAAACTGTTTTTT. It encodes CASSRAEGLTEKLFF. The whole variable domain, remainder taken from reference TRBV7-2 and TRBJ1-4, is GAGVSQSPSNKVTEKGKDVELRCDPISGHTALYWYRQSLGQGLEFLIYFQGNSAPDKSGLPSDRFSAERTGGSVSTLTIQRTQQEDSAVYLCASSRAEGLTEKLFFGSGTQLSVL.

This clonotype was recorded many times. The CDR3 region has the DNA TGTGCCAGCAGTCCGGACAGGGGCGGGGGTGGCTACACCTTC. As protein: CASSPDRGGGGYTF. V gene TRBV27 combines with J gene TRBJ1-2; 9 positions match TRBD1. This CDR3 has 14 amino acids. The ends lost 5 bases at V and 7 bases at J; junction bases unmatched: 8. CDR1 MNHEY and CDR2 SMNVEV come from the germline V gene (reference sequence).

The chain links TRBV28 to TRBJ2-7; 13 bases map to TRBD2. Germline CDR1 is MDHEN and CDR2 is SYDVKM. The CDR3 consists of 17 residues. V shed 8 bases and J 7 bases; nucleotides not matched to a gene: 17. The CDR3 DNA sequence: TGTGCCAGCGGCCTTGCCTCGGTTACTAGCGGGAGGGAAGAGCAGTACTTC. Amino acid sequence: CASGLASVTSGREEQYF.

The table lists this clonotype with many counts. The J gene is TRBJ2-7, the V gene TRBV27; 7 bases are a match to TRBD2. This CDR3 is 15 amino acids long. The ends lost 0 bases at V and 2 bases at J; junction bases unmatched: 4. CDR1 is MNHEY, CDR2 SMNVEV, per germline (reference sequence). CDR3 bases: TGTGCCAGCAGTTTATCCGTGGGAGGGCCCTACGAGCAGTACTTC. It is translated as CASSLSVGGPYEQYF.

This clonotype has ten or more counts. The V and J genes are TRBV28 and TRBJ1-2; no reliable D call. The CDR3 has 14 residues. Germline loops: CDR1 MDHEN, CDR2 SYDVKM. The germline V and J ends were trimmed by 3 bases and 4 bases, with 12 bases remaining between them. The CDR3: CASSFVLGFYGYTF. The CDR3 nucleotides read TGTGCCAGCAGTTTTGTATTGGGATTCTATGGCTACACCTTC.

This clonotype has at least ten counts. The rearrangement links TRBV11-2 to TRBJ2-2; D is possibly TRBD2 (5 bases). Germline assignment: CDR1 SGHAT and CDR2 FQNNGV. Trimming cost V 4 bases and J 8 bases, with 20 bases left between them. This CDR3 comprises 16 residues. CDR3 amino acids: CASSSPRELVGGELFF. CDR3 DNA sequence: TGTGCCAGCAGCTCGCCGCGCGAACTAGTTGGGGGGGAGCTGTTTTTT.

This clonotype was seen only a few times. The chain links TRBV7-2 to TRBJ1-2; D unresolved. Trimming pared 0 bases from V and 4 bases from J, leaving 6 bases between. The CDR3 extends over 13 amino acids. The germline gives CDR1 SGHTA, CDR2 FQGNSA. CDR3 region: CASSLAGFYGYTF. In nucleotides, the CDR3 is TGTGCCAGCAGCTTAGCGGGGTTCTATGGCTACACCTTC.

This clonotype was seen ten or more times. This sequence joins TRBV20-1 and TRBJ2-7; TRBD2 agrees at 13 bases. Germline V gene sequence: CDR1 DFQATT, CDR2 SNEGSKA (reference sequence). V dropped 1 base and J dropped 0; count of bases not matched to a gene: 18. The CDR3 runs 21 residues. CDR3 DNA: TGCAGTGCTAGAGCCACCCAATTTACTAGCGGGAGGGCCCGCAGCTCCTACGAGCAGTACTTC. It encodes CSARATQFTSGRARSSYEQYF.